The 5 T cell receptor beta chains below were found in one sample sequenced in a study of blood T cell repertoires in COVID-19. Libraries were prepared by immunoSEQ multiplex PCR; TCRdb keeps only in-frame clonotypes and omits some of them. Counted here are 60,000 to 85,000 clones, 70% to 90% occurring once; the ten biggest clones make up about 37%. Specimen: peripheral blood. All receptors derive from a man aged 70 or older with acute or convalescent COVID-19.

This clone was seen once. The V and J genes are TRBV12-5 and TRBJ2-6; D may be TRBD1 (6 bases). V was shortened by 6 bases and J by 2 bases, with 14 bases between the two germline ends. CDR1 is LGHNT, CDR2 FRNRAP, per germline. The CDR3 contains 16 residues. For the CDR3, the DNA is TGTGCTAGTGGCCGTACAGGGTCGGCTGGGGCCAACGTCCTGACTTTC. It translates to CASGRTGSAGANVLTF.

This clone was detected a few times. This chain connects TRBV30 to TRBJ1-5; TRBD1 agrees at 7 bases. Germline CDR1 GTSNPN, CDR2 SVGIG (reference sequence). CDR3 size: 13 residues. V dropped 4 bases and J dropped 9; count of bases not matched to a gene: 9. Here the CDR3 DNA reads TGTGCCTGGACTGAGGGGGCACGCGGGCCCCAGCATTTT. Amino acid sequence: CAWTEGARGPQHF. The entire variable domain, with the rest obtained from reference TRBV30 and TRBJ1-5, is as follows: SQTIHQWPATLVQPVGSPLSLECTVEGTSNPNLYWYRQAAGRGLQLLFYSVGIGQISSEVPQNLSASRPQDRQFILSSKKLLLSDSGFYLCAWTEGARGPQHFGDGTRLSIL.

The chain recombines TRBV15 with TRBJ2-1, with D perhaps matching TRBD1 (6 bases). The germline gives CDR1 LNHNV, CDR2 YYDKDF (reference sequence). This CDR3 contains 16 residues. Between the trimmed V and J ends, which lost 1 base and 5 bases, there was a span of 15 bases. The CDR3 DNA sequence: TGTGCCACCAGCAGAGGGGGGCAGGGTATCAACAATGAGCAGTTCTTC. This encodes CATSRGGQGINNEQFF.

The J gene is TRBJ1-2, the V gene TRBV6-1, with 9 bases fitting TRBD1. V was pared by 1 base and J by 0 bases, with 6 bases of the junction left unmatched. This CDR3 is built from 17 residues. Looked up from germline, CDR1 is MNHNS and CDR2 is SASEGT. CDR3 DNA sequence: TGTGCCAGCAGTGAAGTACGGGACAGGGTTACTAACTATGGCTACACCTTC. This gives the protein CASSEVRDRVTNYGYTF.

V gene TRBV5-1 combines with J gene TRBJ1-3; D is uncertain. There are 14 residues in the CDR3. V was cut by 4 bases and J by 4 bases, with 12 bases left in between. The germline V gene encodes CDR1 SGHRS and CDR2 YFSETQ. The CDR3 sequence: CASSPERPGNTIYF. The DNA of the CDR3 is TGCGCCAGCAGCCCGGAGAGGCCCGGAAACACCATATATTTT. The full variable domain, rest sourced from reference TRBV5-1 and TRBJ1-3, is KAGVTQTPRYLIKTRGQQVTLSCSPISGHRSVSWYQQTPGQGLQFLFEYFSETQRNKGNFPGRFSGRQFSNSRSEMNVSTLELGDSALYLCASSPERPGNTIYFGEGSWLTVV.